The clone carrying this TCR beta chain has just a few counts. The antigen is not known. The data belong to a study of CD8 T cells in ankylosing spondylitis. Germline-derived CDR1 and CDR2 are MDHEN and SYDVKM. This CDR3 region has 13 residues. Trimming pared 6 bases from V and 4 bases from J, leaving 11 bases between. Study results and caveats: Reported data indicate significant enrichment of disease-linked clones within matched ankylosing spondylitis synovial fluid. Several of the motif variants were reported before in synovial fluid and blood from reactive arthritis. With a CD8+ phenotype, disease-linked clones were relatively rare in peripheral blood. Seemingly characteristic of ankylosing spondylitis blood was a TCR beta motif consisting of roughly 8 highly homologous variants.

By quantitative 5'-RACE with molecular barcodes, the TCR beta libraries were made. TCRdb re-called the 5' RACE reads through MiXCR, storing one row per CDR3 protein. The data contain around 450,000 distinct CDR3 sequences, around 26% of them seen just once; the ten biggest clones take up approximately 1%. The chain couples TRBV28 to TRBJ2-3, with D uncertain. This TCR came from a male donor with ankylosing spondylitis. The sequenced sample consisted of blood, either unsorted or a sorted T cell fraction (not recorded which). The CDR3 sequence is CASSSPQADTQYF. Here the CDR3 DNA reads TGTGCCAGCAGCTCTCCCCAGGCAGATACGCAGTATTTT.